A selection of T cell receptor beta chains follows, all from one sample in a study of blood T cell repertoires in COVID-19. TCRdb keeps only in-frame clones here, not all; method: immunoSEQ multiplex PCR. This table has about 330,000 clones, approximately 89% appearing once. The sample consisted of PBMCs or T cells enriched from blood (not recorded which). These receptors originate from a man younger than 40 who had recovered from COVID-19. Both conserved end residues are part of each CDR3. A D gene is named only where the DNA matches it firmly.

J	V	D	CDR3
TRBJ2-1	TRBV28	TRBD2	CASSPSGGANEQFF
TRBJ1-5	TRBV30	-	CAWTTEYNQPQHF
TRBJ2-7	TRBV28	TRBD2	CASRSASGGKYEQYF
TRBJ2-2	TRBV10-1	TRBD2	CASSEWSGGFTGELFF
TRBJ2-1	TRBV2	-	CASSETSFQFF
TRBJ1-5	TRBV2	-	CASSERWRQPQHF
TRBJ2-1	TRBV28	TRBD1	CASTPGGPYNEQFF
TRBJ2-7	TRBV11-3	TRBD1	CASSPGQGNYEQYF
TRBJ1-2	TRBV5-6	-	CASSRRVEEGYTF
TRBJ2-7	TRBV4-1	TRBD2	CASSQNAGGASYEQYF
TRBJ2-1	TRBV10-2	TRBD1	CASRLRDRGRNEQFF
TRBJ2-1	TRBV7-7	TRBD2	CASSLATSGGAEDEQFF
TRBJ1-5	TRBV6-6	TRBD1	CASSPYSGGAGSNQPQHF
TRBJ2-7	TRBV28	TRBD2	CASSSGLAGAAYEQYF
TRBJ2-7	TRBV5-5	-	CASSLLGKGEQYF
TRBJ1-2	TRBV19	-	CASTPTGRGYGYTF
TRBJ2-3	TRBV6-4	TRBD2	CASSDSGGATDTQYF
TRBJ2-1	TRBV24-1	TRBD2	CATSDPSGDYNEQFF
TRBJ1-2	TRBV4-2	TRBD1	CASSLGTGDRYGYTF
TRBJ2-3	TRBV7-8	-	CASSLSGSTDTQYF
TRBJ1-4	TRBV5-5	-	CASSLIPATNEKLFF
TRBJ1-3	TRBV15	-	CATSRDQGGNTIYF
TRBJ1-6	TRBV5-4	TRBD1	CASSLDGTGGTNSPLHF
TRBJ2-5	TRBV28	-	CASSFFDKETQYF
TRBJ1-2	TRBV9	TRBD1	CASSPPGQEPHYGYTF
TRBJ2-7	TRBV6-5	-	CASAEGTGLYEQYF
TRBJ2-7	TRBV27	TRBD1	CASRAWQGEFNEQYF
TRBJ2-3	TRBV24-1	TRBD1	CATSAQGPLDTQYF
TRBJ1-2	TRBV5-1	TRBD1	CASTLDRGYGYTF
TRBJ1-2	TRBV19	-	CASHRGNYGYTF
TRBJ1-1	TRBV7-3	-	CASSLKDSGEAFF
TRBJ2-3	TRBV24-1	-	CATSDPGLFSTDTQYF
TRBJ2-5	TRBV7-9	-	CASSHQGLETQYF